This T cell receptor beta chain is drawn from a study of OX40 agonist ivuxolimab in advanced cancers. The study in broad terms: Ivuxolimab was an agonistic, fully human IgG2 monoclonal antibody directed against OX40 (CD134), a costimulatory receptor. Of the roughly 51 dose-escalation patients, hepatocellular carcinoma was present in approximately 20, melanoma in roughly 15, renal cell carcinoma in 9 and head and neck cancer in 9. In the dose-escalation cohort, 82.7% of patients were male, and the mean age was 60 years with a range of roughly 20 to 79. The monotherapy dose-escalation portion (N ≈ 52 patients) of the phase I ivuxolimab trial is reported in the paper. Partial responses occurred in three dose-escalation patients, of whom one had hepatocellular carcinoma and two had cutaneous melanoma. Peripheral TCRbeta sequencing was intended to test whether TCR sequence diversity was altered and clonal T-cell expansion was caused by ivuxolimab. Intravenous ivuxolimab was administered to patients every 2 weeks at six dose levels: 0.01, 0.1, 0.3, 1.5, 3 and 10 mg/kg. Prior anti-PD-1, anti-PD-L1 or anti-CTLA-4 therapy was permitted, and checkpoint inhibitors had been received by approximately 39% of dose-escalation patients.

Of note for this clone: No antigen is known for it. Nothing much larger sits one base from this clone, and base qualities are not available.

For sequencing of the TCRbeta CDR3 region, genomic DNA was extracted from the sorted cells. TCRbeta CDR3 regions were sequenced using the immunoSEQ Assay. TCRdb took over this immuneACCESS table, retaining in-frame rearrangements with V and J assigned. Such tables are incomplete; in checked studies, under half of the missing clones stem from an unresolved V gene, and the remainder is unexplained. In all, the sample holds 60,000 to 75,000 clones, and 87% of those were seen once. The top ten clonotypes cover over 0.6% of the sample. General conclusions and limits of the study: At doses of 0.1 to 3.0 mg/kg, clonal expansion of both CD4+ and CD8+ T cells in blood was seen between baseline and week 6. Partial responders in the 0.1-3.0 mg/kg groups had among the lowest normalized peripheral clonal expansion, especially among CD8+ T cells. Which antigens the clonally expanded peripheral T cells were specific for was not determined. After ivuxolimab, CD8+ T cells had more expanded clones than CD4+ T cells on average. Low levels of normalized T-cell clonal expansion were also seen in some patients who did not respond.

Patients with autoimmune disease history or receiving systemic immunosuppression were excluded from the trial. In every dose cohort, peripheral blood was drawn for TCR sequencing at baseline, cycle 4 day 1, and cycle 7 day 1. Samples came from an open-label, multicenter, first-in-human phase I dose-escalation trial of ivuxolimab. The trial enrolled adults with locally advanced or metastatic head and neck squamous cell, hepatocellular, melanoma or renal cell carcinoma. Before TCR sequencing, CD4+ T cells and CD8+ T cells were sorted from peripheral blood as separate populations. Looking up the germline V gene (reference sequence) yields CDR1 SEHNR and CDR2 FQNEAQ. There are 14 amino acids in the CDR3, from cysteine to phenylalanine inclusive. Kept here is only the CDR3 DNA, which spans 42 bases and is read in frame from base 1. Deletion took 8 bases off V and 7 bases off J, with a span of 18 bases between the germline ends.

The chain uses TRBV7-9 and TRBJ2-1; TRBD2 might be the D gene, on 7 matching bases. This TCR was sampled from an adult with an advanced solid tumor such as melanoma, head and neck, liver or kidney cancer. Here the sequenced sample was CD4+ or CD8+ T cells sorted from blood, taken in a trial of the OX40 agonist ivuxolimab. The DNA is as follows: TGTGCCAGCCGCAACACAGGGAGGGGGAATGAGCAGTTCTTC. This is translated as CASRNTGRGNEQFF.